This TCR beta chain was observed in a study of CD8 T cells in Susac syndrome. The authors sequenced TCR beta from blood CD8+ and CD4+ T cells. Stable or active relapsing-remitting multiple sclerosis, untreated and meeting revised McDonald criteria, defined the controls. Germline V lookup: CDR1 SNHLY, CDR2 FYNNEI. Trimming pared 4 bases from V and 0 bases from J, leaving 6 bases between. This CDR3 has 13 amino acids. Whole-study results and caveats: The study admitted that it had a relatively small number of individuals in its TCR sequencing and HLA analysis.

This clonotype was counted between two and nine times. What it binds is unknown. It was with random hexamers that roughly 0.5 to 1 ug RNA was reverse transcribed. The authors amplified TCR beta CDR3 across 54 Vbeta and 13 Jbeta using immunoSEQ multiplex PCR. Each CDR3 protein is one row after TCRdb ran MiXCR on the immunoSEQ multiplex PCR reads. The sample has 200,000 or so distinct CDR3 sequences, approximately 90% seen once. The source is a human donor with multiple sclerosis. This chain links TRBV2 with TRBJ1-1; D remains ambiguous. The sequencing sample was made of CD8+ T cells from PBMCs. In DNA, the CDR3 is TGTGCCAGCAGTGCGGGATTGAACACTGAAGCTTTCTTT. This codes for CASSAGLNTEAFF.